A single sample gave rise to the 27 T cell receptor beta chains below, sequenced in a study of chemoradiotherapy in HPV16-positive cancers. Sequencing was performed with immunoSEQ multiplex PCR; in TCRdb, only in-frame clones are kept and a portion is missing. The sample lists 25,000 to 30,000 clones; around nine tenths were seen once. The sample consisted of blood, taken from a patient who underwent chemoradiotherapy. Source of these receptors: a human donor with HPV-associated anogenital cancer.

V gene TRBV7-9 combines with J gene TRBJ2-5; a weak D match, TRBD2 (6 bases). V gave up 3 bases and J gave up 5 bases, with 13 bases separating them. The CDR3 has 14 residues. Germline loops: CDR1 SEHNR, CDR2 FQNEAQ (reference sequence). CDR3 coding DNA: TGTGCCAGCAGCTTGGGGGGTCAATGGGAGACCCAGTACTTC. Protein: CASSLGGQWETQYF.

V usage is TRBV27 and J usage is TRBJ2-5; TRBD2 matches at 8 bases. Losses at the gene ends were 2 bases for V and 9 bases for J; bases not matched to a gene: 11. The germline CDR1 and CDR2 sequences are MNHEY and SMNVEV (reference sequence). There are 15 residues in the CDR3. CDR3 bases: TGTGCCAGCAGTTTAAATATGCTAGCGGGTACCCCCCAGTACTTC. Its protein product is CASSLNMLAGTPQYF.

The V gene is TRBV11-2, the J gene TRBJ2-7; TRBD2 is a possible D gene (6 bases). V was shortened by 3 bases and J by 4 bases, with 10 bases between the two germline ends. Germline V gene data show CDR1 as SGHAT and CDR2 as FQNNGV. CDR3 length: 13 residues. The CDR3 protein is CASSLGLKYEQYF. Written as DNA, the CDR3 is TGTGCCAGCAGCTTGGGACTCAAATACGAGCAGTACTTC.

The chain is built from TRBV7-2 and TRBJ1-2; D not resolved. The germline V gene encodes CDR1 SGHTA and CDR2 FQGNSA. The CDR3 runs to 17 residues. Between the trimmed V and J ends, which lost 0 bases and 2 bases, there was a span of 16 bases. CDR3 sequence reads: CASSLAQVLAPNYGYTF. CDR3 nucleotides: TGTGCCAGCAGCTTAGCGCAGGTTCTGGCCCCAAACTATGGCTACACCTTC.

The chain employs TRBV6-6 and TRBJ2-7; D may be TRBD2 (5 bases). From germline, CDR1 is MNHNY and CDR2 SVGAGI (reference sequence). V was clipped by 2 bases and J by 2 bases, with 7 bases between them. This CDR3 spans 13 amino acids. CDR3 region: CASSYEGAYEQYF. CDR3 sequence (DNA): TGTGCCAGCAGTTACGAGGGAGCCTACGAGCAGTACTTC.

The genes are TRBV27 and TRBJ2-1, with 9 bases fitting TRBD1. The CDR3 loop spans 16 amino acids. V dropped 5 bases and J dropped 7; count of bases not matched to a gene: 12. Germline loops: CDR1 MNHEY, CDR2 SMNVEV (reference sequence). The CDR3 protein is CASSLPGQGISNEQFF. CDR3 nucleotide sequence: TGTGCCAGCAGTCTACCGGGACAGGGAATTTCAAATGAGCAGTTCTTC.

The V and J genes are TRBV19 and TRBJ1-2, with 10 bases identical to TRBD1. Losses at the gene ends were 6 bases for V and 8 bases for J; bases not matched to a gene: 6. The CDR3 covers 13 residues. From germline, CDR1 is LNHDA and CDR2 SQIVND (reference sequence). The CDR3: CASSLTGGDGYTF. The CDR3 DNA reads TGTGCCAGTAGCCTGACAGGGGGCGACGGCTACACCTTC.

This chain links TRBV14 with TRBJ2-3; D possibly uses TRBD1 or TRBD2 (5 bases each). The germline CDR1 and CDR2 sequences are SGHDN and FVKESK. V lost 4 bases and J lost 3, with 17 bases in between. The CDR3 sequence is 16 residues long. DNA of the CDR3: TGTGCCAGCAGCCCGGGGCCCTCTATCGGGACAGATACGCAGTATTTT. It codes for CASSPGPSIGTDTQYF.

This clone was observed a single time. This chain connects TRBV5-1 to TRBJ2-3; 8 nucleotides align to TRBD1. V was clipped by 4 bases and J by 4 bases; unmatched bases: 14. CDR3 length: 17 amino acids. The germline V gene has CDR1 SGHRS and CDR2 YFSETQ. CDR3 sequence (DNA): TGCGCCAGCAGCGATAATTCGGGACAGGTCATGGCAGATACGCAGTATTTT. It yields the protein CASSDNSGQVMADTQYF. Drawing the rest from reference TRBV5-1 and TRBJ2-3, the complete variable domain is KAGVTQTPRYLIKTRGQQVTLSCSPISGHRSVSWYQQTPGQGLQFLFEYFSETQRNKGNFPGRFSGRQFSNSRSEMNVSTLELGDSALYLCASSDNSGQVMADTQYFGPGTRLTVL.

CDR3 region: CASSLLAASYNEQFF. In DNA, the CDR3 is TGTGCCAGCAGCTTATTGGCGGCGTCCTACAATGAGCAGTTCTTC. The chain recombines TRBV7-6 with TRBJ2-1; no definite D call. V lost 2 bases, J lost 1 base, and 9 bases lay in between. In germline, CDR1 is SGHVS, CDR2 FNYEAQ. The CDR3 is made up of 15 amino acids.

This clone was recorded only once. The V and J genes are TRBV9 and TRBJ2-7, with 8 bases that match TRBD1. There are 14 residues in the CDR3. With 3 bases clipped from V and 3 bases from J, the junction kept 5 bases outside the gene matches. The germline V gene has CDR1 SGDLS and CDR2 YYNGEE. CDR3 loop: CASSAGQEDYEQYF. CDR3 in DNA: TGTGCCAGCAGCGCGGGACAGGAGGACTACGAGCAGTACTTC. The whole variable domain, filled in from reference TRBV9 and TRBJ2-7, reads DSGVTQTPKHLITATGQRVTLRCSPRSGDLSVYWYQQSLDQGLQFLIQYYNGEERAKGNILERFSAQQFPDLHSELNLSSLELGDSALYFCASSAGQEDYEQYFGPGTRLTVT.

The chain uses TRBV18 and TRBJ2-1, with TRBD1 as a possible D gene (5 bases). The CDR3 is 15 amino acids. CDR1 and CDR2 (germline): KGHSH, LQKENI. Trimming removed 3 bases at V and 3 bases at J, with 12 bases between. The CDR3 reads CASSPSWTSYNEQFF. CDR3 sequence (DNA): TGTGCCAGCTCACCTTCATGGACAAGCTACAATGAGCAGTTCTTC.

V usage is TRBV6-5 and J usage is TRBJ2-2; D not certain. Germline V gene sequence: CDR1 MNHEY, CDR2 SVGAGI. Deletions cut 2 bases from V and 4 bases from J, with 5 bases between. The CDR3 covers 13 residues. As DNA, the CDR3 is TGTGCCAGCAGTTACGTGCGCACCGGGGAGCTGTTTTTT. Translation gives CASSYVRTGELFF.

The V call is TRBV5-6, the J call TRBJ1-2, with D hard to call. CDR1 and CDR2 (germline): SGHDT, YYEEEE. V lost 0 bases and J 0 bases, leaving 12 bases between the germline ends. The CDR3 covers 16 residues. The CDR3 here is CASSLAGPLANYGYTF. The DNA for the CDR3 is TGTGCCAGCAGCTTGGCCGGACCGTTAGCTAACTATGGCTACACCTTC.

The gene calls are TRBV30 and TRBJ1-4; D gene ambiguous. The V end was cut by 2 bases, the J end by 4 bases, with 8 bases between. This CDR3 has 13 residues. Germline CDR1 is GTSNPN and CDR2 is SVGIG (reference sequence). The CDR3 loop is CAWSWAFNEKLFF. CDR3 DNA: TGTGCCTGGAGTTGGGCCTTTAATGAAAAACTGTTTTTT.

The chain couples TRBV6-1 to TRBJ1-1, with D possibly being TRBD1 (5 bases). The V gene lost 5 bases and the J gene lost 1 base, with 14 bases spanning the gap. Germline V gene lookup returns CDR1 MNHNS and CDR2 SASEGT. The CDR3 runs 15 residues. CDR3 protein: CASSNRDARNTEAFF. The CDR3 coding sequence is TGTGCCAGCAGTAATCGGGACGCCAGGAACACTGAAGCTTTCTTT.

The J gene is TRBJ1-4, the V gene TRBV28, with D maybe TRBD1 (6 bases). V was clipped by 3 bases and J by 8 bases, with 13 bases between them. This CDR3 comprises 14 residues. CDR1 and CDR2 from the germline V gene are MDHEN and SYDVKM. The CDR3 sequence: CASSFGGAREKLFF. In DNA, the CDR3 is TGTGCCAGCAGTTTTGGGGGGGCTAGGGAAAAACTGTTTTTT.

On this clone: Compared with germline, one end of the junction differs, possibly owing to a read error. This chain connects TRBV28 to TRBJ1-3; maybe TRBD1 (5 bases). CDR3 length: 11 amino acids. Looked up from germline, CDR1 is MDHEN and CDR2 is SYDVKM. The CDR3 here is CASSPRAVWDF. The CDR3 coding sequence is TGTGCCAGCAGTCCCAGGGCAGTCTGGGATTTT.

The V gene is TRBV18, the J gene TRBJ2-1; TRBD1 agrees at 7 bases. The germline V gene encodes CDR1 KGHSH and CDR2 LQKENI. V trimming: 2 bases; J trimming: 1 base; junction bases outside the gene matches: 8. CDR3 length: 17 amino acids. This CDR3 reads CASSPKNRGGSYNEQFF. The CDR3 nucleotides are TGTGCCAGCTCACCAAAAAACAGGGGTGGTTCCTACAATGAGCAGTTCTTC. Together with reference TRBV18 and TRBJ2-1, the CDR3 gives the full variable domain: NAGVMQNPRHLVRRRGQEARLRCSPMKGHSHVYWYRQLPEEGLKFMVYLQKENIIDESGMPKERFSAEFPKEGPSILRIQQVVRGDSAAYFCASSPKNRGGSYNEQFFGPGTRLTVL.

This rearrangement joins TRBV7-3 to TRBJ1-1; no firm D call. The CDR3 extends over 14 amino acids. Germline V gives CDR1 SGHTA, CDR2 FQGTGA. V was shortened by 1 base and J by 5 bases, with 11 bases between the two germline ends. The chain's CDR3 is CASSLKGLGTEAFF. The CDR3 nucleotides are TGTGCCAGCAGCTTAAAAGGTCTTGGGACTGAAGCTTTCTTT. Variable domain in full (rest from reference TRBV7-3 and TRBJ1-1): GAGVSQTPSNKVTEKGKYVELRCDPISGHTALYWYRQSLGQGPEFLIYFQGTGAADDSGLPNDRFFAVRPEGSVSTLKIQRTERGDSAVYLCASSLKGLGTEAFFGQGTRLTVV.

This chain connects TRBV7-2 to TRBJ2-7, with D possibly TRBD1 on 5 matching bases. The germline CDR1 and CDR2 sequences are SGHTA and FQGNSA. The germline V and J ends were trimmed by 1 base and 1 base, with 8 bases remaining between them. The CDR3 totals 14 residues. The CDR3: CASSLEGISYEQYF. CDR3 sequence (DNA): TGTGCCAGCAGCTTAGAGGGGATATCCTACGAGCAGTACTTC.

The V call is TRBV10-1, the J call TRBJ2-1; 7 positions agree with TRBD2. The CDR3 runs to 13 residues. The ends lost 6 bases at V and 10 bases at J; junction bases unmatched: 9. CDR1 WNHNN and CDR2 SYGVQD come from the germline V gene (reference sequence). The CDR3, as DNA: TGCGCCAGCAGGAGGGGACTATCGGGGGAGCAGTTCTTC. Protein sequence: CASRRGLSGEQFF.

The gene calls are TRBV27 and TRBJ2-1; 9 bases are shared with TRBD1. Per the germline V gene, CDR1 is MNHEY and CDR2 is SMNVEV (reference sequence). The V gene end was trimmed by 5 bases and the J gene end by 4 bases; junction bases not matched to a gene: 18. The CDR3 contains 19 residues. The CDR3 nucleotides read TGTGCCAGCAGTCTCCAACTTCCACAGGGGGCTCTTAGTTACAATGAGCAGTTCTTC. It codes for CASSLQLPQGALSYNEQFF.

The rearrangement links TRBV28 to TRBJ2-5; 14 nucleotides agree with TRBD2. From germline, CDR1 is MDHEN and CDR2 SYDVKM. V dropped 0 bases and J dropped 4; count of bases not matched to a gene: 7. This CDR3 has 18 amino acids. The CDR3 spells CASSLWGTSGSKRETQYF. The CDR3 DNA sequence: TGTGCCAGCAGTTTATGGGGGACTAGCGGGAGCAAAAGAGAGACCCAGTACTTC.

V is TRBV2 and J is TRBJ2-1; perhaps TRBD2 as D (5 bases). Trimming cost V 2 bases and J 9 bases, with 17 bases left between them. Germline assignment: CDR1 SNHLY and CDR2 FYNNEI. CDR3 length: 15 residues. The CDR3 region is CASSELPLATSEQFF. CDR3 nucleotides: TGTGCCAGCAGTGAACTTCCCCTAGCTACCTCTGAGCAGTTCTTC.

This chain uses TRBV5-1 with TRBJ2-2; weak D call: TRBD1 (6 bases). Trimming removed 1 base at V and 6 bases at J, with 7 bases between. This CDR3 is built from 13 residues. Germline V gene lookup returns CDR1 SGHRS and CDR2 YFSETQ. DNA of the CDR3: TGCGCCAGCAGCTTGAACAGGGCCGGGGAGCTGTTTTTT. This gives the protein CASSLNRAGELFF. Looking up the rest from reference TRBV5-1 and TRBJ2-2 gives the full variable domain: KAGVTQTPRYLIKTRGQQVTLSCSPISGHRSVSWYQQTPGQGLQFLFEYFSETQRNKGNFPGRFSGRQFSNSRSEMNVSTLELGDSALYLCASSLNRAGELFFGEGSRLTVL.

The chain couples TRBV5-4 to TRBJ2-3; 8 positions match TRBD2. This CDR3 contains 16 residues. Germline trimming cut 3 bases from V and 3 bases from J; bases unmatched to any gene: 9. Germline lookup yields CDR1 SGHNT and CDR2 YYREEE (reference sequence). The CDR3 loop is CASSSRAGVSTDTQYF. The DNA of the CDR3 is TGTGCCAGCAGCTCCCGAGCGGGAGTCAGTACAGATACGCAGTATTTT.